This TCR beta chain emerged from a study of post-analysis software for immune sequencing data. The overall study: The cohort encompassed relapsing-remitting, secondary progressive and progressive-relapsing multiple sclerosis disease courses. The study's findings and limits: F measure clustering grouped samples strongly by preparation batch. Elevated frequency relative to controls characterized several TRBV segments in patients, TRBV5-6, TRBV5-1 and TRBV20-1 among them.

The CDR3 is 14 amino acids. Germline-derived CDR1 and CDR2 are MNHNS and SASEGT. Trimming left V 3 bases short and J 1 base short, with 7 bases between. Incorporated into the TCR beta cDNA libraries were unique molecular identifiers, which served to reduce PCR and sequencing biases. TCRdb used MiXCR to reprocess the PCR reads, holding one entry per CDR3 protein. Of around 400,000 distinct CDR3 sequences listed, approximately 42% are singletons. Concerning this clonotype itself: The antigen is undetermined.

The V and J genes are TRBV6-1 and TRBJ2-4; a possible D gene is TRBD2 (6 bases). Input material: blood. The origin of this receptor is a girl aged 2 to 10 with multiple sclerosis. The CDR3 DNA reads as TGTGCCAGCAGTGAGGGGACTGCCAAAAACATTCAGTACTTC. Translation gives CASSEGTAKNIQYF.